The next 11 T cell receptor beta chains were all read from a single sample in a study of shared clonotypes between healthy human individuals. Only in-frame clones appear in the TCRdb table, and some are missing; sequencing was by immunoSEQ multiplex PCR. Here the sample spans 2 million to 2.5 million clones, 85% to 95% being singletons. The sample was naive CD4+ T cells sorted from blood. This sample's subset: CD45RA+ positively selected. These receptors all stem from a man aged 18 to 30 in good health.

The V and J genes are TRBV11-2 and TRBJ2-5; the D gene is possibly TRBD2 (6 bases). Between the trimmed V and J ends, which lost 5 bases and 9 bases, there was a span of 16 bases. Germline assignment: CDR1 SGHAT and CDR2 FQNNGV. There are 13 residues in the CDR3. CDR3: CASSAGTVQPQYF. CDR3 nucleotides: TGTGCCAGCAGCGCCGGGACTGTCCAGCCCCAGTACTTC. The variable domain in full, with the rest retrieved from reference TRBV11-2 and TRBJ2-5, is EAGVAQSPRYKIIEKRQSVAFWCNPISGHATLYWYQQILGQGPKLLIQFQNNGVVDDSQLPKDRFSAERLKGVDSTLKIQPAKLEDSAVYLCASSAGTVQPQYFGPGTRLLVL.

The V and J genes are TRBV6-1 and TRBJ1-3, with 7 bases identical to TRBD1. The germline V gene has CDR1 MNHNS and CDR2 SASEGT. CDR3 size: 14 residues. J lost 6 bases, V lost 9 bases, and 11 bases had no gene match. This chain's CDR3 is CASIQGRLENTIYF. CDR3 nucleotides: TGTGCCAGTATACAGGGGAGATTGGAAAACACCATATATTTT.

This chain links TRBV30 with TRBJ1-1, with 7 positions matching TRBD1. The CDR3 is 13 residues long. Trimming at V came to 3 bases and at J to 4 bases, leaving 5 bases not matched to a gene. The V gene's germline CDR1 is GTSNPN and CDR2 SVGIG (reference sequence). CDR3 DNA sequence: TGTGCCTGGAGCCCGGACAGGAGCACTGAAGCTTTCTTT. It is translated as CAWSPDRSTEAFF.

This clone appeared once. This chain links TRBV2 with TRBJ2-7; weak D call: TRBD1 (5 bases). CDR1 and CDR2 from the germline V gene are SNHLY and FYNNEI. V lost 11 bases and J lost 7, with 15 bases in between. The CDR3 length is 11 residues. CDR3 DNA sequence: TGTGCCGCTACAGGAGCTTATGAGCAGTACTTC. Amino acids: CAATGAYEQYF.

This sequence joins TRBV18 and TRBJ2-7; 8 bases are a match to TRBD1. After removal of 2 bases from V and 2 bases from J, the junction contained 8 bases not matched to a gene. The CDR3 consists of 16 residues. CDR1 is KGHSH, CDR2 LQKENI, per germline. CDR3 sequence (DNA): TGTGCCAGCTCACCAGCCGGACTGACAGGGGCCTACGAGCAGTACTTC. The encoded protein is CASSPAGLTGAYEQYF.

Comment on this clone: Within the sample, other DNA sequences also encode this same CDR3. The chain carries TRBV7-2 and TRBJ1-3; possible D gene TRBD1, 5 bases. Germline CDR1 is SGHTA and CDR2 is FQGNSA. Trimming cost V 1 base and J 0 bases, with 13 bases left between them. The CDR3 length is 17 residues. CDR3 sequence: CASSLVGGLSSGNTIYF. The CDR3 DNA is TGTGCCAGCAGCTTAGTTGGGGGATTAAGCTCTGGAAACACCATATATTTT. Using reference TRBV7-2 and TRBJ1-3 for the parts outside the CDR3, the full variable domain is GAGVSQSPSNKVTEKGKDVELRCDPISGHTALYWYRQSLGQGLEFLIYFQGNSAPDKSGLPSDRFSAERTGGSVSTLTIQRTQQEDSAVYLCASSLVGGLSSGNTIYFGEGSWLTVV.

The chain couples TRBV30 to TRBJ2-3, with D unclear. The CDR3 totals 16 residues. V lost 0 bases and J 2 bases, leaving 15 bases between the germline ends. The germline V gene has CDR1 GTSNPN and CDR2 SVGIG (reference sequence). As DNA, the CDR3 is TGTGCCTGGAGTGTAGGCCGGATTAGTCACACAGATACGCAGTATTTT. As protein: CAWSVGRISHTDTQYF.

This clone was seen just once. The chain carries TRBV19 and TRBJ2-2; D is perhaps TRBD1 (6 bases). The ends were cut back, 6 bases at V and 2 bases at J, with 16 bases in the middle. Germline CDR1 reads LNHDA; CDR2 reads SQIVND (reference sequence). The CDR3 consists of 16 residues. CDR3 region: CASRSRGSLNTGELFF. CDR3 sequence (DNA): TGTGCCAGTAGAAGTAGGGGGTCCCTAAACACCGGGGAGCTGTTTTTT. The full variable domain, rest sourced from reference TRBV19 and TRBJ2-2, is DGGITQSPKYLFRKEGQNVTLSCEQNLNHDAMYWYRQDPGQGLRLIYYSQIVNDFQKGDIAEGYSVSREKKESFPLTVTSAQKNPTAFYLCASRSRGSLNTGELFFGEGSRLTVL.

The chain links TRBV25-1 to TRBJ2-7, with 8 bases lining up with TRBD2. CDR1 is MGHDK and CDR2 is SYGVNS in the germline V gene. CDR3 size: 13 residues. After removal of 2 bases from V and 8 bases from J, the junction contained 5 bases not matched to a gene. The CDR3 DNA is TGTGCCAGCAGTGAAGGACTAGCTATTAAGCAGTACTTC. Its translation is CASSEGLAIKQYF.

Comments on this clone: Because it lacks the conserved phenylalanine or tryptophan at the end, this CDR3 is likely a read error. The chain joins TRBV7-8 to TRBJ2-2; D ambiguous. Between the trimmed V and J ends, which lost 1 base and 0 bases, there was a span of 3 bases. This CDR3 spans 14 amino acids. From germline, CDR1 is SGHVS and CDR2 FQNEAQ. DNA for the CDR3: TGTGCCAGCAGCTTAGAGGCGAACACCGGGGAGCTGTTTTCT. This translates into CASSLEANTGELFS.

This chain uses TRBV7-8 with TRBJ1-2; TRBD1 is a possible D gene (5 bases). V was clipped by 5 bases and J by 8 bases, with 18 bases between them. The CDR3 contains 14 residues. Germline CDR1 and CDR2: SGHVS and FQNEAQ. The DNA for the CDR3 is TGTGCCAGCAGCCCTTGGGCAGGGCAAGCGGGCTACACCTTC. Encoded protein: CASSPWAGQAGYTF.